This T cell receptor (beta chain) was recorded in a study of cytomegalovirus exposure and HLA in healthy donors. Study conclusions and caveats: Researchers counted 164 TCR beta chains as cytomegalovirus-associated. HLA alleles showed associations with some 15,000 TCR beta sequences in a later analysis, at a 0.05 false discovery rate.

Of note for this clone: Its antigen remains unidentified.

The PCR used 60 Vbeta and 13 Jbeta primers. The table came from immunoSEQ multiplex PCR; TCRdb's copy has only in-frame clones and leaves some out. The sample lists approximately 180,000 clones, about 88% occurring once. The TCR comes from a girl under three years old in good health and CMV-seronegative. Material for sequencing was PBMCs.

CDR3 loop: CASSLRRSGEQFF. CDR3 in DNA: TGTGCCAGCAGCTTGAGGAGGTCCGGGGAGCAGTTCTTC. V gene TRBV7-2 combines with J gene TRBJ2-1, with D maybe TRBD2 (5 bases). Germline assignment: CDR1 SGHTA and CDR2 FQGNSA. The CDR3 covers 13 residues. V was shortened by 3 bases and J by 10 bases, with 13 bases between the two germline ends.